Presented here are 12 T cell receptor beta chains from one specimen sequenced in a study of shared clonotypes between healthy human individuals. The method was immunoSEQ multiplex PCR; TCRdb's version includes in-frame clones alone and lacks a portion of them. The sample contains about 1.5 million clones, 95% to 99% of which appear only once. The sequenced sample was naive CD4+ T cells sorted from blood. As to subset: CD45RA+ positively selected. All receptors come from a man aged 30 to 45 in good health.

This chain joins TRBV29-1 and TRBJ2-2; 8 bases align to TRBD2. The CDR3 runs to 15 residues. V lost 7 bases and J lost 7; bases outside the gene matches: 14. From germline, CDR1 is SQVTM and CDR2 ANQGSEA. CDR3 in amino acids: CSALPGLGNIGELFF. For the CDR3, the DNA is TGCAGCGCCCTGCCGGGACTAGGGAATATCGGGGAGCTGTTTTTT.

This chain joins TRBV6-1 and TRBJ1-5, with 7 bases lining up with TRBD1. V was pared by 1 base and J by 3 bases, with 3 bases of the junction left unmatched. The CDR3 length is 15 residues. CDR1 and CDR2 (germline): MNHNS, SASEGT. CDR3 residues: CASSEDGTVNQPQHF. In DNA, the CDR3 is TGTGCCAGCAGTGAAGATGGGACAGTCAATCAGCCCCAGCATTTT.

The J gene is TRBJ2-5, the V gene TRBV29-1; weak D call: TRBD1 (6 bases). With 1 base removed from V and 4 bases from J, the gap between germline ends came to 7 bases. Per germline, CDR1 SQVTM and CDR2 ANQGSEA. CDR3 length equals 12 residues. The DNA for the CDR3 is TGCAGCGTTGAAGGACAGGCAGAGACCCAGTACTTC. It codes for CSVEGQAETQYF.

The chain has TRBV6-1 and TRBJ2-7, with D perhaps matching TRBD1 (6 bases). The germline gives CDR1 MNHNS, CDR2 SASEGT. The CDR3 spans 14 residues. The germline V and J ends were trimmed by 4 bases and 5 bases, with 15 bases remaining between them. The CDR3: CASSGWDKVDEQYF. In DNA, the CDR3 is TGTGCCAGCAGTGGATGGGACAAGGTGGACGAGCAGTACTTC.

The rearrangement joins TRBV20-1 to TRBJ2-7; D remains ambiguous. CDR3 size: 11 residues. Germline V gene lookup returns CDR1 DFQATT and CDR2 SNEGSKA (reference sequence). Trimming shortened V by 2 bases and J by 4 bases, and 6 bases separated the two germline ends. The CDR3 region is CSARQLYEQYF. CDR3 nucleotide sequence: TGCAGTGCTAGACAGCTTTACGAGCAGTACTTC.

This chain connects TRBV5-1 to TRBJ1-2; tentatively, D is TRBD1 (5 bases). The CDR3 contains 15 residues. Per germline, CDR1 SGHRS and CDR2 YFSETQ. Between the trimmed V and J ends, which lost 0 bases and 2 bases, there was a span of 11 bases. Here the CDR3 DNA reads TGCGCCAGCAGCTTGGCCTTGGGGGTCAACTATGGCTACACCTTC. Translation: CASSLALGVNYGYTF.

In DNA form, the CDR3 reads TGCGCCAGCAGCTTAACGCAGGGAACTGATACGCAGTATTTT. Translated: CASSLTQGTDTQYF. The V call is TRBV5-1, the J call TRBJ2-3, with D maybe TRBD1 (5 bases). This CDR3 contains 14 residues. The germline V and J ends were trimmed by 2 bases and 6 bases, with 13 bases remaining between them. CDR1 and CDR2 from the germline V gene are SGHRS and YFSETQ.

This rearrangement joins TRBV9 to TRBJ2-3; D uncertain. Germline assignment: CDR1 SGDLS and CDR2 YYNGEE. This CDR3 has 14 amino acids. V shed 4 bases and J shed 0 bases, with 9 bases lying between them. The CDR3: CASSSDPSTDTQYF. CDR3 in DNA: TGTGCCAGCAGCTCCGACCCCAGCACAGATACGCAGTATTTT. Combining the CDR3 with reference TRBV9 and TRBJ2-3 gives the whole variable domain DSGVTQTPKHLITATGQRVTLRCSPRSGDLSVYWYQQSLDQGLQFLIQYYNGEERAKGNILERFSAQQFPDLHSELNLSSLELGDSALYFCASSSDPSTDTQYFGPGTRLTVL.

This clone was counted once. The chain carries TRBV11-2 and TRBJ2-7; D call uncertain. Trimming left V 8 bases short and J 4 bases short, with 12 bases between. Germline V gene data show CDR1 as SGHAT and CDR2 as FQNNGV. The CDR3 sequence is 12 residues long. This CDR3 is CASGPSGYEQYF. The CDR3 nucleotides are TGTGCCAGCGGCCCCAGTGGGTACGAGCAGTACTTC.

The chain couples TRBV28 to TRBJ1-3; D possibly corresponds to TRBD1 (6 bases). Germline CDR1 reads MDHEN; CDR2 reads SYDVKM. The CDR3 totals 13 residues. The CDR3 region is CAGQGGYGNTIYF. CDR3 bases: TGTGCAGGACAAGGGGGGTATGGAAACACCATATATTTT. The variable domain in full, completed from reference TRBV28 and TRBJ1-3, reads DVKVTQSSRYLVKRTGEKVFLECVQDMDHENMFWYRQDPGLGLRLIYFSYDVKMKEKGDIPEGYSVSREKKERFSLILESASTNQTSMYLCAGQGGYGNTIYFGEGSWLTVV.

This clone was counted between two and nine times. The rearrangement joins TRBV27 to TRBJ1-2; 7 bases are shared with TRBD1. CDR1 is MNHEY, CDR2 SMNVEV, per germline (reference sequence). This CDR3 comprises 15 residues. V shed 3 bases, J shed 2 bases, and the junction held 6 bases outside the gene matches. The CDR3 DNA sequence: TGTGCCAGCAGTTTCAAGGGGGCTCTCAACTATGGCTACACCTTC. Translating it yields CASSFKGALNYGYTF.

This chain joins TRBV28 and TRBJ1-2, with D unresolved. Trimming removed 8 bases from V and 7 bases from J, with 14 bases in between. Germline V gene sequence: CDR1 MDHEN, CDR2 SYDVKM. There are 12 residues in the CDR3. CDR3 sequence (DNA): TGTGCCAGCCTGGCAGGTCCCATTGGCTACACCTTC. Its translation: CASLAGPIGYTF.